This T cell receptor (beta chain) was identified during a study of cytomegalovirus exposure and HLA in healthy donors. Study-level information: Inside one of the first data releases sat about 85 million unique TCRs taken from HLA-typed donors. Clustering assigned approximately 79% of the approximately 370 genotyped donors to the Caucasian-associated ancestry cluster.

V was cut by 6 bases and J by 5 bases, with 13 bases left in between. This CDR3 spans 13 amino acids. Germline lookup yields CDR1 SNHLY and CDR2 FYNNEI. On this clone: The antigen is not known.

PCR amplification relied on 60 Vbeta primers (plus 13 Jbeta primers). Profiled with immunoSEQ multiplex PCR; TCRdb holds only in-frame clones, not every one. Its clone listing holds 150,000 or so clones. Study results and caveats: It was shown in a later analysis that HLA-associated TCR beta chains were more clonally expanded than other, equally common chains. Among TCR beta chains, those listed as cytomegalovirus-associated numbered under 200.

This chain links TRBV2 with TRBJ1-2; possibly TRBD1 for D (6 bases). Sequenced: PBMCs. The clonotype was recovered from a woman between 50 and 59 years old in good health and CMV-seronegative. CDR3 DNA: TGTGCCAGCAGATTGGGGACAATGTATGGCTACACCTTC. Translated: CASRLGTMYGYTF.